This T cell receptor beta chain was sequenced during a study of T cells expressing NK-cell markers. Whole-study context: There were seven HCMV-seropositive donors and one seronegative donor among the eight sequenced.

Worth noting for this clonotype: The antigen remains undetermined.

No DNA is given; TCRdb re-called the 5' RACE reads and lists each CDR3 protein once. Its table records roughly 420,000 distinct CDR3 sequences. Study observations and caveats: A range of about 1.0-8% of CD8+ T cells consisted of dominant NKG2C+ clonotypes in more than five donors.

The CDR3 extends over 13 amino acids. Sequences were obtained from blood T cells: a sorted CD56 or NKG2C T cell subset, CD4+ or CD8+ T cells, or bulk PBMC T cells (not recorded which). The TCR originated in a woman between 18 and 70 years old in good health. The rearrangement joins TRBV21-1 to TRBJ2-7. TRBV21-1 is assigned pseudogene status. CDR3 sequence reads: CASTPTGAYEQYF.